The rows below give T cell receptor beta chains drawn from one sample of a study of T cells in localized non-small cell lung cancer. Assay: immunoSEQ multiplex PCR; the TCRdb copy retains only in-frame clones and omits some. The sample consists of some 9,600 clones, less than 95% of them appearing once. The material was peripheral blood, obtained before any cancer treatment. Receptors were obtained from an older male donor with stage III squamous cell lung carcinoma. CDR3s include the opening cysteine and the closing phenylalanine or tryptophan. A D gene is named only where the DNA matches it firmly. Clone size is shown for a subset of rows, as once, few, many or a class of expanded clone.

v_call: TRBV28
d_call: -
clone_size: -
j_call: TRBJ2-2
cdr3_aa: CASSRQHTGELFF
cdr3_nt: TGTGCCAGCAGCCGTCAACACACCGGGGAGCTGTTTTTT

v_call: TRBV7-9
d_call: TRBD1
clone_size: -
j_call: TRBJ2-7
cdr3_aa: CASSAARDRGFGQYF
cdr3_nt: TGTGCCAGCAGCGCAGCCCGGGACAGGGGTTTTGGGCAGTACTTC

v_call: TRBV5-4
d_call: -
clone_size: -
j_call: TRBJ2-5
cdr3_aa: CASSHPNQGKGLTETQYF
cdr3_nt: TGTGCCAGCAGCCACCCTAACCAGGGGAAGGGGCTCACGGAGACCCAGTACTTC

v_call: TRBV9
d_call: -
clone_size: -
j_call: TRBJ1-2
cdr3_aa: CASSVAPAAGENYGYTF
cdr3_nt: TGTGCCAGCAGCGTAGCTCCTGCCGCTGGGGAAAACTATGGCTACACCTTC

v_call: TRBV5-4
d_call: -
clone_size: -
j_call: TRBJ1-4
cdr3_aa: CASSPTRGEKLFF
cdr3_nt: TGTGCCAGCAGCCCCACACGGGGTGAAAAACTGTTTTTT

v_call: TRBV7-9
d_call: TRBD2
clone_size: -
j_call: TRBJ2-1
cdr3_aa: CASSFSLLLAGESYNEQFF
cdr3_nt: TGTGCCAGCAGCTTCAGCTTACTACTAGCGGGAGAGTCCTACAATGAGCAGTTCTTC

v_call: TRBV5-4
d_call: -
clone_size: -
j_call: TRBJ1-6
cdr3_aa: CASSLSGDSPLHF
cdr3_nt: TGTGCCAGCAGCTTGTCCGGGGACTCACCCCTCCACTTT

v_call: TRBV4-1
d_call: -
clone_size: -
j_call: TRBJ1-1
cdr3_aa: CASSQVQGRDTEAFF
cdr3_nt: TGCGCCAGCAGCCAAGTTCAGGGAAGGGACACTGAAGCTTTCTTT

v_call: TRBV11-2
d_call: -
clone_size: -
j_call: TRBJ2-7
cdr3_aa: CASSLVGRPGEQYF
cdr3_nt: TGTGCCAGCAGCTTAGTAGGGAGACCAGGGGAGCAGTACTTC

v_call: TRBV2
d_call: TRBD2
clone_size: -
j_call: TRBJ2-2
cdr3_aa: CARGTSGPNTGELFF
cdr3_nt: TGTGCCAGAGGTACTAGCGGGCCAAACACCGGGGAGCTGTTTTTT

v_call: TRBV15
d_call: -
clone_size: -
j_call: TRBJ2-2
cdr3_aa: CATSRVGHEGPGELFF
cdr3_nt: TGTGCCACCAGCAGAGTAGGACACGAGGGCCCCGGGGAGCTGTTTTTT

v_call: TRBV21-1
d_call: -
clone_size: -
j_call: TRBJ1-4
cdr3_aa: CASSKVTYQLIEKLFF
cdr3_nt: TGTGCCAGCAGCAAAGTAACATATCAACTAATCGAAAAACTGTTTTTT

v_call: TRBV19
d_call: TRBD2
clone_size: -
j_call: TRBJ2-3
cdr3_aa: CASGFSLGTRGTDTQYF
cdr3_nt: TGTGCCAGTGGCTTCTCCCTCGGGACTAGGGGCACAGATACGCAGTATTTT

v_call: TRBV6-4
d_call: -
clone_size: -
j_call: TRBJ1-5
cdr3_aa: CASSDSMGQPQHF
cdr3_nt: TGTGCCAGCAGTGACTCGATGGGTCAGCCCCAGCATTTT

v_call: TRBV28
d_call: -
clone_size: -
j_call: TRBJ2-7
cdr3_aa: CATYWWGQGSYEQYF
cdr3_nt: TGTGCCACCTACTGGTGGGGGCAGGGAAGCTACGAGCAGTACTTC

v_call: TRBV20-1
d_call: -
clone_size: -
j_call: TRBJ2-7
cdr3_aa: CSARTAYEQYF
cdr3_nt: TGCAGTGCTCGGACAGCCTACGAGCAGTACTTC

v_call: TRBV19
d_call: TRBD1
clone_size: -
j_call: TRBJ2-3
cdr3_aa: CASSPRQGASTDTQYF
cdr3_nt: TGTGCCAGTAGTCCCCGACAGGGGGCTAGCACAGATACGCAGTATTTT

v_call: TRBV18
d_call: -
clone_size: -
j_call: TRBJ2-7
cdr3_aa: CASSPGHGNSYEQYF
cdr3_nt: TGTGCCAGCTCACCTGGACACGGGAACTCCTACGAGCAGTACTTC

v_call: TRBV6-5
d_call: -
clone_size: -
j_call: TRBJ1-6
cdr3_aa: CASSYSTSARGTPLHF
cdr3_nt: TGTGCCAGCAGTTACTCGACGTCAGCTCGCGGCACACCCCTCCACTTT

v_call: TRBV15
d_call: -
clone_size: -
j_call: TRBJ1-5
cdr3_aa: CATSRSNQPQHF
cdr3_nt: TGTGCCACCAGCAGATCCAATCAGCCCCAGCATTTT

v_call: TRBV28
d_call: TRBD1
clone_size: -
j_call: TRBJ1-2
cdr3_aa: CASSLLGQNYGYTF
cdr3_nt: TGTGCCAGCAGTTTATTGGGACAGAACTATGGCTACACCTTC

v_call: TRBV4-1
d_call: TRBD1
clone_size: -
j_call: TRBJ2-7
cdr3_aa: CASSQGILTGVYEQYF
cdr3_nt: TGCGCCAGCAGCCAAGGGATATTGACAGGGGTCTACGAGCAGTACTTC

v_call: TRBV13
d_call: -
clone_size: -
j_call: TRBJ2-1
cdr3_aa: CASSHGKDEQFF
cdr3_nt: TGTGCCAGCAGTCACGGAAAGGATGAGCAGTTCTTC

v_call: TRBV27
d_call: -
clone_size: -
j_call: TRBJ2-7
cdr3_aa: CASSLYPPKPYEQYF
cdr3_nt: TGTGCCAGCAGTTTATACCCCCCCAAACCCTACGAGCAGTACTTC

v_call: TRBV15
d_call: TRBD2
clone_size: few
j_call: TRBJ2-2
cdr3_aa: CATSRVGLAGGLNTGELFF
cdr3_nt: TGTGCCACCAGCAGAGTGGGACTAGCGGGGGGATTAAACACCGGGGAGCTGTTTTTT

v_call: TRBV6-5
d_call: TRBD1
clone_size: -
j_call: TRBJ2-5
cdr3_aa: CASSYDRERETQYF
cdr3_nt: TGTGCCAGCAGTTACGACAGGGAAAGAGAGACCCAGTACTTC

v_call: TRBV18
d_call: -
clone_size: -
j_call: TRBJ1-3
cdr3_aa: CASSLDTGSGNTIYF
cdr3_nt: TGTGCCAGCTCACTTGACACAGGCTCTGGAAACACCATATATTTT

v_call: TRBV11-3
d_call: -
clone_size: -
j_call: TRBJ2-3
cdr3_aa: CASSLDPGGGTDTQYF
cdr3_nt: TGTGCCAGCAGCTTAGATCCCGGGGGCGGCACAGATACGCAGTATTTT

v_call: TRBV23-1
d_call: -
clone_size: -
j_call: TRBJ1-6
cdr3_aa: CASSQKITGEPNSPLHF
cdr3_nt: TGCGCCAGCAGTCAAAAGATAACCGGGGAACCGAATTCACCCCTCCACTTT

v_call: TRBV13
d_call: TRBD2
clone_size: -
j_call: TRBJ2-3
cdr3_aa: CASSSLSGGKTDTQYF
cdr3_nt: TGTGCCAGCAGCTCCCTTAGCGGGGGGAAGACAGATACGCAGTATTTT

v_call: TRBV4-2
d_call: TRBD2
clone_size: -
j_call: TRBJ2-3
cdr3_aa: CASSQEVRSRGVTDTQYF
cdr3_nt: TGTGCCAGCAGCCAAGAGGTTAGGTCGCGGGGGGTCACAGATACGCAGTATTTT

v_call: TRBV4-1
d_call: -
clone_size: -
j_call: TRBJ2-7
cdr3_aa: CASSQDGWGEQYF
cdr3_nt: TGCGCCAGCAGCCAAGATGGATGGGGAGAGCAGTACTTC

v_call: TRBV10-3
d_call: TRBD1
clone_size: -
j_call: TRBJ1-2
cdr3_aa: CAISTTGTGYNYGYTF
cdr3_nt: TGTGCCATCAGTACCACCGGGACAGGTTATAACTATGGCTACACCTTC

v_call: TRBV6-5
d_call: -
clone_size: -
j_call: TRBJ2-3
cdr3_aa: CASSYSGSTDTQYF
cdr3_nt: TGTGCCAGCAGTTACTCGGGGAGCACAGATACGCAGTATTTT

v_call: TRBV20-1
d_call: -
clone_size: -
j_call: TRBJ1-4
cdr3_aa: CSAHFNEKLFF
cdr3_nt: TGCAGTGCTCACTTTAATGAAAAACTGTTTTTT

v_call: TRBV7-2
d_call: TRBD1
clone_size: -
j_call: TRBJ1-2
cdr3_aa: CASSPGGASFYGYTF
cdr3_nt: TGTGCCAGCAGCCCAGGGGGAGCCTCTTTCTATGGCTACACCTTC

v_call: TRBV7-9
d_call: -
clone_size: -
j_call: TRBJ1-1
cdr3_aa: CASSQRPGQMNTEAFF
cdr3_nt: TGTGCCAGCAGCCAACGCCCCGGACAAATGAACACTGAAGCTTTCTTT

v_call: TRBV7-9
d_call: -
clone_size: -
j_call: TRBJ2-6
cdr3_aa: CASSTPDSSGANVLTF
cdr3_nt: TGTGCCAGCAGCACCCCCGACAGTTCCGGGGCCAACGTCCTGACTTTC

v_call: TRBV4-3
d_call: -
clone_size: -
j_call: TRBJ2-7
cdr3_aa: CASSQEQGPYEQYF
cdr3_nt: TGCGCCAGCAGCCAGGAACAGGGCCCCTACGAGCAGTACTTC

v_call: TRBV5-6
d_call: -
clone_size: -
j_call: TRBJ2-5
cdr3_aa: CASSPEGGFQETQYF
cdr3_nt: TGTGCCAGCAGCCCGGAGGGCGGATTCCAAGAGACCCAGTACTTC

v_call: TRBV7-2
d_call: -
clone_size: -
j_call: TRBJ1-4
cdr3_aa: CASSRGGSEKLFF
cdr3_nt: TGTGCCAGCAGTAGGGGGGGATCCGAAAAACTGTTTTTT

v_call: TRBV11-2
d_call: -
clone_size: -
j_call: TRBJ2-7
cdr3_aa: CASSLDRGYEQYF
cdr3_nt: TGTGCCAGCAGCTTAGATCGTGGGTACGAGCAGTACTTC

v_call: TRBV28
d_call: -
clone_size: -
j_call: TRBJ1-4
cdr3_aa: CASSLRITNEKLFF
cdr3_nt: TGTGCCAGCAGTTTAAGGATAACTAATGAAAAACTGTTTTTT

v_call: TRBV18
d_call: -
clone_size: -
j_call: TRBJ2-7
cdr3_aa: CASSPIGRDYEQYF
cdr3_nt: TGTGCCAGCTCCCCCATAGGAAGGGACTACGAGCAGTACTTC

v_call: TRBV6-1
d_call: -
clone_size: -
j_call: TRBJ2-7
cdr3_aa: CASSELDKAYEQYF
cdr3_nt: TGTGCCAGCAGTGAATTGGACAAAGCCTACGAGCAGTACTTC

v_call: TRBV5-8
d_call: -
clone_size: -
j_call: TRBJ1-5
cdr3_aa: CASSFQGINGNQPQHF
cdr3_nt: TGTGCCAGCAGCTTTCAAGGTATTAATGGCAATCAGCCCCAGCATTTT

v_call: TRBV6-5
d_call: -
clone_size: -
j_call: TRBJ1-5
cdr3_aa: CASSYRGNNQPQHF
cdr3_nt: TGTGCCAGCAGTTATAGGGGAAACAATCAGCCCCAGCATTTT

v_call: TRBV6-5
d_call: -
clone_size: -
j_call: TRBJ2-5
cdr3_aa: CASRPMGGPQETQYF
cdr3_nt: TGTGCCAGCAGACCCATGGGGGGGCCCCAAGAGACCCAGTACTTC

v_call: TRBV18
d_call: TRBD2
clone_size: -
j_call: TRBJ2-1
cdr3_aa: CASSPVTSGGPEQFF
cdr3_nt: TGTGCCAGCTCACCAGTGACTAGCGGGGGGCCAGAGCAGTTCTTC

v_call: TRBV7-9
d_call: TRBD1
clone_size: -
j_call: TRBJ2-7
cdr3_aa: CASRGTGGLSPYEQYF
cdr3_nt: TGTGCCAGCAGGGGGACAGGGGGCCTCTCTCCCTACGAGCAGTACTTC

v_call: TRBV4-1
d_call: -
clone_size: -
j_call: TRBJ2-5
cdr3_aa: CASSWLGGLQETQYF
cdr3_nt: TGCGCCAGCAGCTGGTTGGGGGGGCTCCAAGAGACCCAGTACTTC

v_call: TRBV6-7
d_call: -
clone_size: -
j_call: TRBJ2-3
cdr3_aa: CASSYSRDGTDTQYF
cdr3_nt: TGTGCCAGCAGTTACTCGCGAGATGGAACAGATACGCAGTATTTT

v_call: TRBV5-1
d_call: -
clone_size: -
j_call: TRBJ2-5
cdr3_aa: CASSLDLQETQYF
cdr3_nt: TGCGCCAGCAGCTTGGACCTACAAGAGACCCAGTACTTC

v_call: TRBV6-6
d_call: -
clone_size: once
j_call: TRBJ1-5
cdr3_aa: CASSYSSRTPWPQHF
cdr3_nt: TGTGCCAGCAGTTACTCGAGCAGGACGCCGTGGCCCCAGCATTTT